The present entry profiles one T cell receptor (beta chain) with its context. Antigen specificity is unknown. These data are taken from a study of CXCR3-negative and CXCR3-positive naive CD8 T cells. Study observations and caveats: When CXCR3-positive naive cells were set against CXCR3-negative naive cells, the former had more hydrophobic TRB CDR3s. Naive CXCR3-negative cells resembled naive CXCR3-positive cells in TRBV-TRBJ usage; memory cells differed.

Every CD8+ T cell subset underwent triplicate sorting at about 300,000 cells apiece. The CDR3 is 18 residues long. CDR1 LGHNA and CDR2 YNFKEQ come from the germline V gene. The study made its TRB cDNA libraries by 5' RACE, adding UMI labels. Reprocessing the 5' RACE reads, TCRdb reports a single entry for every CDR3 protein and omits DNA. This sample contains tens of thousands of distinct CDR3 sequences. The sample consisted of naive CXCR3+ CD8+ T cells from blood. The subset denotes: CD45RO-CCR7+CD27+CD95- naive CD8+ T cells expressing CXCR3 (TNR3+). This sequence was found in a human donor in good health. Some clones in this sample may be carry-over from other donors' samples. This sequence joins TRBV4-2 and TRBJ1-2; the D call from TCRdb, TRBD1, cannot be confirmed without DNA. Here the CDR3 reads CASSQRDRGQWANYGYTF.